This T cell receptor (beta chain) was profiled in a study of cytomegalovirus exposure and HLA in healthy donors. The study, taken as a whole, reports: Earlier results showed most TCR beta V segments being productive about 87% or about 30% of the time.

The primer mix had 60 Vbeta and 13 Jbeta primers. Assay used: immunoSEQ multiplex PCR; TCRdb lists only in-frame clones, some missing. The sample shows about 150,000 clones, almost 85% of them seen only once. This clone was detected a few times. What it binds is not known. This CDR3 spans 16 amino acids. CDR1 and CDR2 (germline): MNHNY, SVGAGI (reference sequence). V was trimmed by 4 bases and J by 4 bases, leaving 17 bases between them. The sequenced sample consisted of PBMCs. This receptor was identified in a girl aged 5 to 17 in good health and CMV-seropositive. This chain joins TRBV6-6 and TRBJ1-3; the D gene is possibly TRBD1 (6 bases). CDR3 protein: CASSSPTGRFGNTIYF. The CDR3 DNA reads TGTGCCAGCAGTTCCCCGACAGGACGATTCGGAAACACCATATATTTT.